This T cell receptor beta chain emerged from a study of T cell repertoires in cytomegalovirus infection. In the study overall: It can be stated that public TCR beta signatures indicated CMV infection as well as a matching HLA type.

One entry per CDR3 protein results from TCRdb running MiXCR on the reads. The sample lists a few hundred thousand distinct CDR3 sequences, over 15% seen once, with around half in the top ten. A remark on this clonotype: What it binds is not known.

General observations from the study: The ex vivo response was dominated by HLA-C-restricted CMV-specific TCR beta clonotypes.

CDR3 length equals 16 residues. Germline CDR1 SGHTA, CDR2 FQGNSA. Trimming removed 0 bases from V and 8 bases from J, with 17 bases in between. This chain uses TRBV7-2 with TRBJ2-1; D perhaps matches TRBD2 (7 bases). The sequence was obtained from a human donor in good health (CMV status not recorded). Some clones in this sample may be carry-over from other donors' samples. The sequenced material came from CD8+ T cells from PBMCs. The CDR3 spells CASSLAIIRGADEQFF. CDR3 DNA sequence: TGTGCCAGCAGCTTAGCGATCATTCGGGGGGCCGATGAGCAGTTCTTC.